The clone carrying this T cell receptor beta chain came up once. Its antigen is currently unknown. This entry belongs to a study of T cells in localized non-small cell lung cancer. Sequencing used immunoSEQ multiplex PCR; TCRdb keeps in-frame clones, though not all of them. The repertoire includes approximately 35,000 clones, 91% of them detected once, and approximately 5.4% sits in the top ten. Overall study findings and caveats: Within adjacent lung there appeared a median around 55 of the top 100 tumor clones. Only one tumor region was sequenced, so heterogeneity remains possible. Peak T cell clonality was found in uninvolved adjacent lung, exceeding tumor.

Trimming stripped 6 bases from V and 4 bases from J, with 10 bases between. Germline V gene sequence: CDR1 SNHLY, CDR2 FYNNEI. This CDR3 has 14 residues. The sequence was collected from a man aged 40-75 years with stage II lung adenocarcinoma. The chain has TRBV2 and TRBJ1-6; TRBD1 is a possible D gene (5 bases). This specimen consisted of PBMCs, obtained before any cancer treatment. CDR3 residues: CASRPRAYNSPLHF. As DNA, the CDR3 is TGTGCCAGCAGGCCCAGGGCTTATAATTCACCCCTCCACTTT. Using reference TRBV2 and TRBJ1-6 for the parts outside the CDR3, the full variable domain is EPEVTQTPSHQVTQMGQEVILRCVPISNHLYFYWYRQILGQKVEFLVSFYNNEISEKSEIFDDQFSVERPDGSNFTLKIRSTKLEDSAMYFCASRPRAYNSPLHFGNGTRLTVT.